This entry features one TCR beta chain sequence. The clone's antigen remains unknown. No qualities accompany the bases; no much larger clone lies one base away. The data are from a study of circulating and synovial CD4+ cells in juvenile arthritis (dated by TCRdb to 2013 to 2014). General notes on the study: Within each patient, the study compared the TCRbeta CDR3 repertoires of three groups: circulating HLA-DR+ CD4 T cells, bulk blood CD4 T cells, and synovial CD4 T cells. Repertoire sequencing was performed with the aim of confirming enrichment of synovial clonotypes in a circulating synovial-like CD4 T cell subset.

The sequenced samples were obtained from patients with active juvenile idiopathic arthritis. Cells were sorted immediately after thawing, with dead cells excluded using Live/Dead Fixable Near-IR Stain. The full study reports these points: Because T cell genome counts differed by at least an order of magnitude between CPL and bulk blood CD4 samples, sample-size effects were addressed. Since overlap with synovium went up as sequencing depth increased, the measured fractions of shared clonotypes likely underestimated the full repertoire overlap. Synovial and circulating pathogenic-like lymphocyte repertoires were less diverse than bulk blood CD4 repertoires, and some CPL samples were as oligoclonal as synovium. Traditional Vbeta family usage analysis did not detect the difference between circulating pathogenic-like lymphocytes and bulk blood T cells. Circulating pathogenic-like lymphocytes clustered together with synovial T cells and shared a substantially larger fraction of CDR3 sequences with synovium than bulk blood did.

The library relied on the immunoSEQ multiplex PCR assay. An external provider performed TCRbeta CDR3 sequencing as a commercial service. On the authors' methods: The analyses relied on productive nucleotide sequences along with amino acid sequences obtained through in silico translation. To equalise sample size, diversity was assessed as Renyi entropy across alpha values by taking the median of 200 repeated subsamples. Pairwise repertoire distance was calculated as one minus the Chao-modified Jaccard index to correct for under-sampling and was used for clustering. Frequency-weighted overlap with synovial clonotypes was computed at 200 sample sizes with 200 draws without replacement at each size, and the value at the size of the smaller sample was reported. Held by TCRdb, this immuneACCESS table contains in-frame sequences only and omits some clones. Under half of the omission traces to an unresolved V gene where checked; the cause of the rest is unknown. V and J calls plus clone size are reproduced from that table; the DNA served to infer D and trimming. Across this sample there are approximately 36,000 clones, with 85% to 95% seen only once. The ten largest clones add up to 0.55% to 0.75% of the sample.

V is cut by 0 bases and J by 0 bases, and the space between the germline ends is 10 bases. The germline V gene (reference sequence) supplies CDR1 SGHNT and CDR2 YYREEE. The CDR3 goes from the cysteine to the phenylalanine over 15 residues. Only the CDR3 DNA stays, 45 bases, in frame from base 1. The source material was CD4+ T cells from blood. The sequence derives from a human donor with juvenile idiopathic arthritis. Rearrangement joined TRBV5-4 to TRBJ2-7, with no reliable assignment of the D segment. CDR3 protein: CASSLGDRSSYEQYF. The base sequence is TGTGCCAGCAGCTTGGGTGATAGGAGCTCCTACGAGCAGTACTTC.